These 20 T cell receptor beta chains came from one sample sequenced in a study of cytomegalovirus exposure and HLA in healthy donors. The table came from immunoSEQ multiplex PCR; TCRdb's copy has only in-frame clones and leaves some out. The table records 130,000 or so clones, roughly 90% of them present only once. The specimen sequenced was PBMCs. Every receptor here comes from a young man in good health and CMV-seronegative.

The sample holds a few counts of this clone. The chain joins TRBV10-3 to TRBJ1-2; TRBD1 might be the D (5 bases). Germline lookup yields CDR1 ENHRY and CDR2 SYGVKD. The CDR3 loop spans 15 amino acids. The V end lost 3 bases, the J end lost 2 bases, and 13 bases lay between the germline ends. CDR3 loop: CAISEPGGVNYGYTF. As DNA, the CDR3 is TGTGCCATCAGTGAACCGGGGGGGGTGAACTATGGCTACACCTTC.

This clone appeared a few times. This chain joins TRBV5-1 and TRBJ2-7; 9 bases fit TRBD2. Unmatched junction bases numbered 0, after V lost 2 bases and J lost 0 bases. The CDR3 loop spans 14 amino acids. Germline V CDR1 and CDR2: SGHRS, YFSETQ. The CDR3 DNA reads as TGCGCCAGCAGCTTTAGCGGGAGCTCCTACGAGCAGTACTTC. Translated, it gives CASSFSGSSYEQYF.

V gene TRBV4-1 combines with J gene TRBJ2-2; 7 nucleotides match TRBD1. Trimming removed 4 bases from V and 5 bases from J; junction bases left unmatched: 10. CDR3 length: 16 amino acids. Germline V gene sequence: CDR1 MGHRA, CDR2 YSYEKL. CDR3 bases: TGCGCCAGCAGCCGCTCTCGGACAGGCGATACCGGGGAGCTGTTTTTT. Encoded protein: CASSRSRTGDTGELFF.

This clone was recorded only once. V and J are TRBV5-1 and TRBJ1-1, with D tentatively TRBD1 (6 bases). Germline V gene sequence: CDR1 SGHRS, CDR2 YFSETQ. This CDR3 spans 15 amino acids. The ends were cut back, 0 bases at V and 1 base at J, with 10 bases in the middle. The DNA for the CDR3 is TGCGCCAGCAGCTTGGTCGGGACACCGAACACTGAAGCTTTCTTT. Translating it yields CASSLVGTPNTEAFF. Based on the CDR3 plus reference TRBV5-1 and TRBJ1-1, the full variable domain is KAGVTQTPRYLIKTRGQQVTLSCSPISGHRSVSWYQQTPGQGLQFLFEYFSETQRNKGNFPGRFSGRQFSNSRSEMNVSTLELGDSALYLCASSLVGTPNTEAFFGQGTRLTVV.

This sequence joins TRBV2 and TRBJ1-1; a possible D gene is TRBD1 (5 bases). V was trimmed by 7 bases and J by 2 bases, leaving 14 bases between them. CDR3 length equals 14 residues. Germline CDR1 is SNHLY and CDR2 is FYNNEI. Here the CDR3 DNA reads TGTGCCAGCAACCCGGCGGGACCTAACACTGAAGCTTTCTTT. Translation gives CASNPAGPNTEAFF.

The chain's CDR3 is CASSPRDRADTEAFF. CDR3 nucleotide sequence: TGTGCCAGCTCACCAAGGGACAGGGCGGACACTGAAGCTTTCTTT. This chain uses TRBV18 with TRBJ1-1; TRBD1 agrees at 9 bases. Germline V gene lookup returns CDR1 KGHSH and CDR2 LQKENI. With 2 bases clipped from V and 3 bases from J, the junction kept 4 bases outside the gene matches. This CDR3 contains 15 residues. Variable domain in full (rest from reference TRBV18 and TRBJ1-1): NAGVMQNPRHLVRRRGQEARLRCSPMKGHSHVYWYRQLPEEGLKFMVYLQKENIIDESGMPKERFSAEFPKEGPSILRIQQVVRGDSAAYFCASSPRDRADTEAFFGQGTRLTVV.

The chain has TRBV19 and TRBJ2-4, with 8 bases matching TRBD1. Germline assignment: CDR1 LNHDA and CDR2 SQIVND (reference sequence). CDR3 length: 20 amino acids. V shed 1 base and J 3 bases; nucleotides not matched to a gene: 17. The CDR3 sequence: CASSIVWTGYTEASKNIQYF. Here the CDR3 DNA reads TGTGCCAGTAGTATAGTTTGGACAGGGTACACTGAAGCCAGCAAAAACATTCAGTACTTC.

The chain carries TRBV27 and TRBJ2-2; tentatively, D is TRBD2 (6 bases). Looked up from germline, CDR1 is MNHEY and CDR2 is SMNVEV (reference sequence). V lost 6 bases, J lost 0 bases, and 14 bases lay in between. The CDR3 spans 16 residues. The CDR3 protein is CASRWAGSTNTGELFF. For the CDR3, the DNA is TGTGCCAGCAGGTGGGCGGGGTCGACGAACACCGGGGAGCTGTTTTTT.

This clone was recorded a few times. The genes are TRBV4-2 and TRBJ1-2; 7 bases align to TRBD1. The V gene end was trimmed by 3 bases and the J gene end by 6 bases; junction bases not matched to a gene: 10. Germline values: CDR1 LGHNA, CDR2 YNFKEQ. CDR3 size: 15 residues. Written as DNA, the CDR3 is TGTGCCAGCAGCCATGCCACAGGGGCAAGGGATGGCTACACCTTC. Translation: CASSHATGARDGYTF.

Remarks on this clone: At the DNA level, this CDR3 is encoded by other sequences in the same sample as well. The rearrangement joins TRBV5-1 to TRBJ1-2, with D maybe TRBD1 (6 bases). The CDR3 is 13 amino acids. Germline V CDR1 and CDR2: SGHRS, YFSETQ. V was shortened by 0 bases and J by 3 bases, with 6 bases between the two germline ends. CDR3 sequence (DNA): TGCGCCAGCAGCTTGGGGACAGACTATGGCTACACCTTC. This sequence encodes CASSLGTDYGYTF. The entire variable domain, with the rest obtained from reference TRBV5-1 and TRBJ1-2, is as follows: KAGVTQTPRYLIKTRGQQVTLSCSPISGHRSVSWYQQTPGQGLQFLFEYFSETQRNKGNFPGRFSGRQFSNSRSEMNVSTLELGDSALYLCASSLGTDYGYTFGSGTRLTVV.

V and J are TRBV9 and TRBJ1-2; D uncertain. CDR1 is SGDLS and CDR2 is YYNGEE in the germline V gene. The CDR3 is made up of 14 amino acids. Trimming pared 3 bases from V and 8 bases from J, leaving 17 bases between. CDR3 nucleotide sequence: TGTGCCAGCAGCGACGGAGGGATGGCAATCGGCTACACCTTC. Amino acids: CASSDGGMAIGYTF. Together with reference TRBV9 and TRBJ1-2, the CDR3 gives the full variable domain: DSGVTQTPKHLITATGQRVTLRCSPRSGDLSVYWYQQSLDQGLQFLIQYYNGEERAKGNILERFSAQQFPDLHSELNLSSLELGDSALYFCASSDGGMAIGYTFGSGTRLTVV.

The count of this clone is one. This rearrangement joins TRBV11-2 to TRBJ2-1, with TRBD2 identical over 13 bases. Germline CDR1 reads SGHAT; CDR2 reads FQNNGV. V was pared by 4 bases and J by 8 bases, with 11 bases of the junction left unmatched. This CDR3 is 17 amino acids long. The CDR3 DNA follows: TGTGCCAGCAGCTCGCAGCCTACTAGCGGGGGGGCCTATGAGCAGTTCTTC. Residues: CASSSQPTSGGAYEQFF.

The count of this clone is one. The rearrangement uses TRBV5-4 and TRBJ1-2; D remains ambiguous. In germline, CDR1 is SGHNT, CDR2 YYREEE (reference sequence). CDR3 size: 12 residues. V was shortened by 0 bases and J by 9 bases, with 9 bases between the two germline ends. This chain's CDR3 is CASSLDLGSYTF. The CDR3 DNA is TGTGCCAGCAGCTTGGACCTCGGGAGCTACACCTTC.

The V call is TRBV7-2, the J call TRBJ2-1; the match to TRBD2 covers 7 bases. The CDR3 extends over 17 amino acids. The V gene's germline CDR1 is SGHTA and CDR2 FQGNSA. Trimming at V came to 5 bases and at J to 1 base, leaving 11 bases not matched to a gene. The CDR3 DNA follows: TGTGCCAGCAGCCCGACTAGCAGCGGATATTCCTACAATGAGCAGTTCTTC. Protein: CASSPTSSGYSYNEQFF.

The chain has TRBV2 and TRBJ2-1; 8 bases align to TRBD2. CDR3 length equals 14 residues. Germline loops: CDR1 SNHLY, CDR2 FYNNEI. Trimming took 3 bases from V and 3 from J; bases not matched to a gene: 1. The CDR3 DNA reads TGTGCCAGCAGTGATGCGGGGGGCTACAATGAGCAGTTCTTC. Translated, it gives CASSDAGGYNEQFF.

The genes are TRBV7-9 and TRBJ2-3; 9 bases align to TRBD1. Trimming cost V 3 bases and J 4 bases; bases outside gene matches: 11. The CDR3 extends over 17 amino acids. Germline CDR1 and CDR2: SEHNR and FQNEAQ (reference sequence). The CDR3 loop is CASSLGQTGGPADTQYF. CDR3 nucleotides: TGTGCCAGCAGCTTGGGGCAAACAGGGGGCCCCGCAGATACGCAGTATTTT.

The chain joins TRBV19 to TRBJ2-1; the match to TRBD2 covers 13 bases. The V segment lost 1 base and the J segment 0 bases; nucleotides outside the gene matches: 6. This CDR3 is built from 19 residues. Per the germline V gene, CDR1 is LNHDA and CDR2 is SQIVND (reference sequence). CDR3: CASSIVTRTSGSSYNEQFF. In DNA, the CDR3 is TGTGCCAGTAGTATAGTAACCCGGACTAGCGGGAGCTCCTACAATGAGCAGTTCTTC.

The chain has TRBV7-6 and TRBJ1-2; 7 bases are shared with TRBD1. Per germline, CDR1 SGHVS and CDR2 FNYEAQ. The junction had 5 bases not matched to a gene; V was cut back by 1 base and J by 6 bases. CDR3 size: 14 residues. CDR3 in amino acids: CASSLERTGDGYTF. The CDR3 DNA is TGTGCCAGCAGCTTAGAACGGACAGGTGATGGCTACACCTTC.

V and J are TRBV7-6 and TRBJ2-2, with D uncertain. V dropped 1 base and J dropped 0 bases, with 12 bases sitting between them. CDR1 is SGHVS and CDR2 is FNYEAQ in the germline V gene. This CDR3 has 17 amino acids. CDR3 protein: CASSLEWALSNTGELFF. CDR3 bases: TGTGCCAGCAGCTTAGAATGGGCGCTCTCGAACACCGGGGAGCTGTTTTTT.

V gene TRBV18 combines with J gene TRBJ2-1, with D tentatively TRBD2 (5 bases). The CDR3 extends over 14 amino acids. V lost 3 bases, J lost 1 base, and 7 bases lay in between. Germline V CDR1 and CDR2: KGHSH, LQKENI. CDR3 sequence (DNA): TGTGCCAGCTCACCGGGGAGTTCCTACAATGAGCAGTTCTTC. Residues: CASSPGSSYNEQFF.